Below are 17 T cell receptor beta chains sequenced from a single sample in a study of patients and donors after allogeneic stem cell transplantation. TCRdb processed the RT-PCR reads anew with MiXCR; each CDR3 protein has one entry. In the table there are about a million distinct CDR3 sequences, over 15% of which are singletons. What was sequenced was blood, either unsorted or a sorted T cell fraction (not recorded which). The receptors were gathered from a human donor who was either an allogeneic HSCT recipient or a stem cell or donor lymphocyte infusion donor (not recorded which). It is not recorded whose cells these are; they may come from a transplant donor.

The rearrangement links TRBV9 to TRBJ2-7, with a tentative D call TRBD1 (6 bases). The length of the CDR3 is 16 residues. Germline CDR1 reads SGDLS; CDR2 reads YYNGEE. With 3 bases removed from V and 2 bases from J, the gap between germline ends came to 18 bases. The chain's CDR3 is CASSEDRDIPTYEQYF. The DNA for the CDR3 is TGTGCCAGCAGCGAAGACCGGGACATACCCACCTACGAGCAGTACTTC.

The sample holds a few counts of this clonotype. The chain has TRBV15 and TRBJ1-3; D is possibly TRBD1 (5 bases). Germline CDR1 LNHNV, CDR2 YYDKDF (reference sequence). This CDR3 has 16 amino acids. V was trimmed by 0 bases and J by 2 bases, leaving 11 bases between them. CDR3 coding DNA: TGTGCCACCAGCAGAGATGAGATAGGGGCTGGAAACACCATATATTTT. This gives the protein CATSRDEIGAGNTIYF.

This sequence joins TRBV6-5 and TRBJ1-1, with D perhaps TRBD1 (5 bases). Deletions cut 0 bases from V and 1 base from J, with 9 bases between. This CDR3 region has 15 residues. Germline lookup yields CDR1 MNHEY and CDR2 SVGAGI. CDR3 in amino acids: CASSYSGPGNTEAFF. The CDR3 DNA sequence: TGTGCCAGCAGTTACTCGGGACCAGGGAACACTGAAGCTTTCTTT.

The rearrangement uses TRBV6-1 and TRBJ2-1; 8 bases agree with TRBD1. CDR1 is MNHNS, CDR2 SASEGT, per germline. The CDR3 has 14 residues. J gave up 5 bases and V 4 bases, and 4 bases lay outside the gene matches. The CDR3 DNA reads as TGTGCCAGCAGTGGGGGACAGGAAAACAATGAGCAGTTCTTC. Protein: CASSGGQENNEQFF.

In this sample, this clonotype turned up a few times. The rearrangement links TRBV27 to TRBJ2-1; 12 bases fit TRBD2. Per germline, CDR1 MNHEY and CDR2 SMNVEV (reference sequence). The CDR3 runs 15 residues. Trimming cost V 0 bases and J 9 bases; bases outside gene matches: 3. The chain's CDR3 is CASSLSTSGSPEQFF. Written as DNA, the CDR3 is TGTGCCAGCAGTTTATCGACTAGCGGGAGTCCTGAGCAGTTCTTC.

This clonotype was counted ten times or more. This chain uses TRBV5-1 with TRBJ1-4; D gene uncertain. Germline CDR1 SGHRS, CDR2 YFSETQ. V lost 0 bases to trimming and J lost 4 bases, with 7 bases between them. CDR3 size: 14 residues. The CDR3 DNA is TGCGCCAGCAGCTTGGAGGGCAGTAATGAAAAACTGTTTTTT. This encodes CASSLEGSNEKLFF.

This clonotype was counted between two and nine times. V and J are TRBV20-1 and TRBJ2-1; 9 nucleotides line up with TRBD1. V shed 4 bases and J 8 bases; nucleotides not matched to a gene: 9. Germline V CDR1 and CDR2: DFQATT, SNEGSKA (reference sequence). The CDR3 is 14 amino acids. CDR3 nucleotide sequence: TGCAGTGCTAACCGGGACAGGGTTCAGGATGAGCAGTTCTTC. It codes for CSANRDRVQDEQFF.

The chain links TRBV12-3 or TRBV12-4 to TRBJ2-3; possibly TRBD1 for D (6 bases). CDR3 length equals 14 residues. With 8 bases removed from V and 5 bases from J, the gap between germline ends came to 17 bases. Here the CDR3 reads CASRIAGALDTQYF. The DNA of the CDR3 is TGTGCCAGCCGTATTGCAGGGGCGTTAGATACGCAGTATTTT.

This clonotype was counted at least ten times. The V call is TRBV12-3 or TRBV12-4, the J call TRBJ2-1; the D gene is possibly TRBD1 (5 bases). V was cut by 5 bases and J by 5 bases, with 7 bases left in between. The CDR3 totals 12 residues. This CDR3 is CASSNRNNEQFF. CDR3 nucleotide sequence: TGTGCCAGCAGTAACAGGAACAATGAGCAGTTCTTC.

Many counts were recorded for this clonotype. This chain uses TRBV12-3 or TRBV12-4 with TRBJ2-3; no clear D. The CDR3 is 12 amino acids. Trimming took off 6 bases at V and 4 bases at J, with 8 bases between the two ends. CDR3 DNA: TGTGCCAGCAGCCTCCTGTCAGATACGCAGTATTTT. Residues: CASSLLSDTQYF.

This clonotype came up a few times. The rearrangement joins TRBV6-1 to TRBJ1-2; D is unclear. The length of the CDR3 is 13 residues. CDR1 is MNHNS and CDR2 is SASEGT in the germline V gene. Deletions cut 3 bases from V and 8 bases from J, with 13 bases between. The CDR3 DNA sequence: TGTGCCAGCAGTGAGAATACGTCGGGCGGCTACACCTTC. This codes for CASSENTSGGYTF.

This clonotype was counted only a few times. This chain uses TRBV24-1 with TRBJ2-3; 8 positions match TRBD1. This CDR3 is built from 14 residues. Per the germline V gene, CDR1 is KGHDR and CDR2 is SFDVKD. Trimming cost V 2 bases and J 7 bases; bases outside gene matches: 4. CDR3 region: CATSDSGGGNTQYF. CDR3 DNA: TGTGCCACCAGTGATTCAGGGGGCGGGAATACGCAGTATTTT.

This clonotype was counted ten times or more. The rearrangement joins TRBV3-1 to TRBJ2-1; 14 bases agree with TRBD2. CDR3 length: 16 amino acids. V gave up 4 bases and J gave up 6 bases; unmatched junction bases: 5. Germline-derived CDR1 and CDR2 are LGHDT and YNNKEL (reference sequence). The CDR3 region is CASSLGLAGESNEQFF. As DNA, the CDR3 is TGTGCCAGCAGCCTGGGACTAGCGGGAGAGTCCAATGAGCAGTTCTTC.

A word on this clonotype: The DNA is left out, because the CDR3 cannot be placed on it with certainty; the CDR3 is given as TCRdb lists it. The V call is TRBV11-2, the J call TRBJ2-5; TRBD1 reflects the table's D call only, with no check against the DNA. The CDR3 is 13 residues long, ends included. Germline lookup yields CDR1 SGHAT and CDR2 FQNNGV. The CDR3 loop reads CASSLVGRGSKYF.

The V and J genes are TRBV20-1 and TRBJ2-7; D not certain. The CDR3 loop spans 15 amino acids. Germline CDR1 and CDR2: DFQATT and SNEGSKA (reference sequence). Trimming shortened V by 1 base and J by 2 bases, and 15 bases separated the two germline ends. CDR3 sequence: CSARGRLHAPYEQYF. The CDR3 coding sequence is TGCAGTGCTAGAGGTAGACTTCACGCCCCCTACGAGCAGTACTTC.

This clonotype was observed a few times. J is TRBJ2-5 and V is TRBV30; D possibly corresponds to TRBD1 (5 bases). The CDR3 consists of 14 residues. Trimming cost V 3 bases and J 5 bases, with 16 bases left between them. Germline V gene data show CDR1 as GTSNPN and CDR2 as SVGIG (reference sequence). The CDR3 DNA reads TGTGCCTGGAGCGCCCTTAGTGGGGCCGAGACCCAGTACTTC. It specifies CAWSALSGAETQYF.

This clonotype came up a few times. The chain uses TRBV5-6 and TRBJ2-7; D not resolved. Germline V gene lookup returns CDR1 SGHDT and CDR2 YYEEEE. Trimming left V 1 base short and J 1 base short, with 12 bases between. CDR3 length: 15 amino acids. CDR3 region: CASSLRPLVSYEQYF. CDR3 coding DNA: TGTGCCAGCAGCTTGAGGCCGCTAGTATCCTACGAGCAGTACTTC.